Here is one T cell receptor beta chain with its context. This clonotype was observed at least ten times. Which antigen it targets is not known. Base-call qualities are not available, and no considerably larger clone is one nucleotide away. The library was produced with 5' RACE. The run used a NextSeq 500. To correct for sequencing error and PCR bias, the TCR library protocol tagged individual cDNA molecules with unique molecular identifiers. Both TCR alpha and beta chains were sequenced, and tight co-correlation was observed between alpha and beta sequence abundances in each sample. Per the source publication's procedure: Decombinator V4 was used to perform V gene, J gene and CDR3 annotation of TCR sequences. Expanded TCRs were defined as changing significantly between any two time points under a Poisson model with p below 0.0001. TCR abundances were normalised to the total number of TCRs sequenced per sample and were expressed as counts per million. MAIT TCRs were defined by TRAV1-2 paired with TRAJ12, TRAJ20 or TRAJ33, and iNKT TCRs by TRAV10 paired with TRAJ18. VDJdb, accessed on 1 November 2021, was searched for TCRs annotated for CMV, EBV and SARS-CoV-2, and TCRs annotated for more than one antigen were excluded. The raw public reads went through TCRdb reprocessing: fastp at Q25, MiXCR clone calling, in-frame beta chains kept. Every CDR3 protein is listed once, alongside the most common genes and DNA of its rows. What appears here as the V and J calls and clone size reflects TCRdb's work, not the paper's. The sample data list some 88,000 distinct CDR3 sequences, and 15% to 20% of these were observed just once. The ten largest clones add up to about 4.7% of the sample.

The data derive from a study of early T cells in non-severe SARS-CoV-2 infection (dated by TCRdb to 2020 to 2022). General notes on the study: TCR sequencing used bulk RNA from unsorted whole blood, so alpha and beta chains could not be paired.

Set within a cohort of healthcare workers in London, UK, this nested case-control study involved weekly PCR testing of nasopharyngeal swabs along with blood sampling. Healthcare workers were recruited between 23 and 31 March 2020, during the week of the UK lockdown, and were followed weekly for up to roughly 15 weeks. Findings and caveats that apply to the study as a whole: VDJdb matching was skewed toward anti-spike CD8 responses and likely underestimated virus-specific expansions, missing private and CD4 specificities.

Reading from cysteine to phenylalanine, the CDR3 counts 12 amino acids. The retained sequence is limited to the CDR3, 36 bases, with the frame set at the first base. The germline V gene (reference sequence) supplies CDR1 DFQATT and CDR2 SNEGSKA. V sheds 8 bases and J sheds 0 bases, leaving 11 bases between their ends. Recombination connected TRBV20-1 to TRBJ2-7, with no confident D gene call. Source: whole blood, taken at baseline. This TCR derives from an adult who was a healthcare worker with PCR-confirmed SARS-CoV-2 infection or an uninfected control (not recorded which). The CDR3 here reads CSNSEISYEQYF. The DNA sequence is TGCAGTAACAGCGAGATCTCCTACGAGCAGTACTTC.